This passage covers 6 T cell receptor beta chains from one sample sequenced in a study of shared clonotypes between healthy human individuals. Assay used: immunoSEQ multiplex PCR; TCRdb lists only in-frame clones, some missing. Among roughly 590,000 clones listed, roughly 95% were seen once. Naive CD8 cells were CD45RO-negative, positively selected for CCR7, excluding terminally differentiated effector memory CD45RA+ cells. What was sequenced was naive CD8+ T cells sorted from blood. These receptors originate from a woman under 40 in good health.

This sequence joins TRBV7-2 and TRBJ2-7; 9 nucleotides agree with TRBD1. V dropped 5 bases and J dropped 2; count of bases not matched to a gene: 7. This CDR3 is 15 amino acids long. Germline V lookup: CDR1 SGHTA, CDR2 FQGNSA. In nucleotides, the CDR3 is TGTGCCAGCAGCCCAACGAGGGACAGGGCCTACGAGCAGTACTTC. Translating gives CASSPTRDRAYEQYF. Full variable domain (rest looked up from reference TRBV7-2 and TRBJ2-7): GAGVSQSPSNKVTEKGKDVELRCDPISGHTALYWYRQSLGQGLEFLIYFQGNSAPDKSGLPSDRFSAERTGGSVSTLTIQRTQQEDSAVYLCASSPTRDRAYEQYFGPGTRLTVT.

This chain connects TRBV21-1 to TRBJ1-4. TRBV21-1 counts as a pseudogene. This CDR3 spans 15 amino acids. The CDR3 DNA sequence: TGTGCCAGCAGCTATCAAGGAAGGGATGACGAAAAACTGTTTTTT. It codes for CASSYQGRDDEKLFF.

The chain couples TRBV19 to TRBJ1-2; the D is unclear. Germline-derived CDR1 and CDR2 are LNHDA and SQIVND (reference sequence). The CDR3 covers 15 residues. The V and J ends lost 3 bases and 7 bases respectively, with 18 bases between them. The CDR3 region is CASSIQLGEGLGYTF. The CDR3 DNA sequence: TGTGCCAGTAGTATCCAACTCGGGGAGGGTCTTGGCTACACCTTC.

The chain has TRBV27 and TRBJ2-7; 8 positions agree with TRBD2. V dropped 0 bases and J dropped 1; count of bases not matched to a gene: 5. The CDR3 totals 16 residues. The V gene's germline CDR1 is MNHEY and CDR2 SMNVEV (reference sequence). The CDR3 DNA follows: TGTGCCAGCAGTTTATCTAGCGGGACTATTTCCTACGAGCAGTACTTC. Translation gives CASSLSSGTISYEQYF.

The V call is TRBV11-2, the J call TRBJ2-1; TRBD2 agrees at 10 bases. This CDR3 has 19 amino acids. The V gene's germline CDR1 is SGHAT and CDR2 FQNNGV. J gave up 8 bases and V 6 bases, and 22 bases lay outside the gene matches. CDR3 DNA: TGTGCCAGCAGGGGGTTCGGTCGAGCGGGAGGGCCGAGGTTGGATGAGCAGTTCTTC. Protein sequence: CASRGFGRAGGPRLDEQFF.

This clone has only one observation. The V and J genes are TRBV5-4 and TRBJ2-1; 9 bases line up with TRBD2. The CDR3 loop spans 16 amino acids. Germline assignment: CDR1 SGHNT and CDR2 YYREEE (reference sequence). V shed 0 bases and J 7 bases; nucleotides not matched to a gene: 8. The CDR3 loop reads CASSLGGSGRLNEQFF. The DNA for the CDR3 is TGTGCCAGCAGCTTGGGAGGTAGCGGGAGATTAAATGAGCAGTTCTTC.